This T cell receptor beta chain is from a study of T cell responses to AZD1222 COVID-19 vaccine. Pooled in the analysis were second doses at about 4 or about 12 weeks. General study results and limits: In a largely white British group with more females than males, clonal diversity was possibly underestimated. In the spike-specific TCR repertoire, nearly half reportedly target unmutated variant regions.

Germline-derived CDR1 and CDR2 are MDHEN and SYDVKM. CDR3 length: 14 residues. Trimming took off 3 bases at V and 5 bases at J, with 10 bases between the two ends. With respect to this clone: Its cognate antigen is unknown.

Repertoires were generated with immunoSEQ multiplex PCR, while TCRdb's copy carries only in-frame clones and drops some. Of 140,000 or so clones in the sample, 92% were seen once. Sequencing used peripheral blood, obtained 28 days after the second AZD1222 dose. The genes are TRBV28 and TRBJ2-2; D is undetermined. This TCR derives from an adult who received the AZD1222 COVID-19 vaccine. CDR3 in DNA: TGTGCCAGCAGTTTCCGGCCGTCGACCGGGGAGCTGTTTTTT. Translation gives CASSFRPSTGELFF.